This is a list of T cell receptor beta chains from one sample in a study of cytomegalovirus exposure and HLA in healthy donors. Profiled with immunoSEQ multiplex PCR; TCRdb holds only in-frame clones, not every one. The sample comprises about 100,000 clones, 84% of which are singletons, and more than 0.95% rests with the top ten. Sequencing input: PBMCs. Receptors were obtained from a woman under 30 in good health and CMV-seronegative. The CDR3 runs from the conserved cysteine through the conserved F or W. Fields, in order: V gene, D gene, J gene, clone size, CDR3 DNA, CDR3 protein. D genes are given only for firm matches. A row's size may be missing; if present it is once, few, many or a size class.

>TRBV28|-|TRBJ1-5|-
TGTGCCAGCAGTTTATGGCAGGGTACTTGGGATCAGCCCCAGCATTTT
CASSLWQGTWDQPQHF
>TRBV19|TRBD1|TRBJ1-1|-
TGTGCCAGTTCAAACAGGGGCACTGAAGCTTTCTTT
CASSNRGTEAFF
>TRBV6-4|-|TRBJ1-6|many
TGTGCCAGCAAGGACAGAGATAATTCACCCCTCCACTTT
CASKDRDNSPLHF
>TRBV15|-|TRBJ2-7|-
TGTGCCACCAGCAGAGCCCTTTCCTACGAGCAGTACTTC
CATSRALSYEQYF
>TRBV6-5|TRBD1|TRBJ2-7|-
TGTGCCAGCAGTCTGACAGGGGTAGACTACGAGCAGTACTTC
CASSLTGVDYEQYF
>TRBV5-6|-|TRBJ2-3|-
TGTGCCAGCGATCATCCGGGGAAACCAGATACGCAGTATTTT
CASDHPGKPDTQYF
>TRBV5-4|-|TRBJ2-2|-
TGTGCCAGCAGCCGGGACCCAAAAAAAGGGGGCACCGGGGAGCTGTTTTTT
CASSRDPKKGGTGELFF
>TRBV4-3|TRBD2|TRBJ2-2|-
TGCGCCAGCAGCCAAGGACTAGCGGGAGGGGGGGAGCTGTTTTTT
CASSQGLAGGGELFF
>TRBV15|TRBD1|TRBJ2-7|-
TGTGCCACCGGGGACAGAGGGTACGAGCAGTACTTC
CATGDRGYEQYF
>TRBV7-9|-|TRBJ1-3|few
TGTGCCAGCAGCGCCAGACTGGAGAGGGATTTTTTT
CASSARLERDFF
>TRBV15|TRBD2|TRBJ2-3|-
TGTGCCACCAGCAGAGGGCTAGCGGGAGGGCCGAGCACAGATACGCAGTATTTT
CATSRGLAGGPSTDTQYF
>TRBV11-3|TRBD1|TRBJ2-7|-
TGTGCCAGCAGCTTACAGGGGGCTGGCTACGAGCAGTACTTC
CASSLQGAGYEQYF
>TRBV19|TRBD1|TRBJ1-2|-
TGTGCCACCCACCCCGACAGGGATTATGGCTACACCTTC
CATHPDRDYGYTF
>TRBV7-2|-|TRBJ1-1|-
TGTGCCAGCTCCGACAGGTCCGAAGCTTTCTTT
CASSDRSEAFF
>TRBV19|-|TRBJ2-3|once
TGTGCCAGTAGTATGGGGGGACCCCGCACAGATACGCAGTATTTT
CASSMGGPRTDTQYF
>TRBV29-1|-|TRBJ2-1|-
TGCAGCGTTGAAGGTGAGGGCAACTCCTACAATGAGCAGTTCTTC
CSVEGEGNSYNEQFF
>TRBV18|-|TRBJ2-7|-
TGTGCCAGCTCACCTCCGGACAGCTCCTACGAGCAGTACTTC
CASSPPDSSYEQYF